Listed below are T cell receptor beta chains from one sample, sequenced in a study of T cells expressing NK-cell markers. Each CDR3 protein gets one entry in TCRdb, which reprocessed the 5' RACE reads and gives no DNA. Here the sample table reports roughly 430,000 distinct CDR3 sequences. The sequencing input was blood T cells: a sorted CD56 or NKG2C T cell subset, CD4+ or CD8+ T cells, or bulk PBMC T cells (not recorded which). The receptor source for this set is a woman aged 18 to 75 in good health. Both conserved end residues are part of each CDR3.

V	J	CDR3
TRBV4-1	TRBJ1-1	CASSPTEIDTEAFF
TRBV20-1	TRBJ2-5	CSARVRYEASETQYF
TRBV20-1	TRBJ2-1	CSSGVWQGYNEQFF
TRBV25-1	TRBJ2-1	CASSEYWHEQFF
TRBV12-3/TRBV12-4	TRBJ1-6	CASSLGTGTSPLHF
TRBV9	TRBJ2-2	CASTLGIAGELFF
TRBV28	TRBJ1-6	CASRVSSGAWSPLHF
TRBV10-3	TRBJ2-1	CAISAPGRLAGPSNEQFF
TRBV19	TRBJ1-5	CASSMSPIQGVLGQPQHF
TRBV9	TRBJ2-5	CASSVSSRETQYF
TRBV28	TRBJ2-1	CASSFQGLKNNEQFF
TRBV5-1	TRBJ2-2	CASSLATAGGLRAGELFF
TRBV9	TRBJ2-1	CASSGDSNNEQFF
TRBV20-1	TRBJ2-7	CSAPRRDNYEQYF
TRBV10-1	TRBJ2-2	CASSRTLDGELFF
TRBV25-1	TRBJ1-3	CASDRVYRGFVRGNTIYF
TRBV11-2	TRBJ1-2	CASSPTRTGRMGGYTF
TRBV7-2	TRBJ2-7	CASSTGQGVHEQYF
TRBV7-6	TRBJ2-3	CASSLDPEGDTQYF
TRBV7-9	TRBJ2-7	CASSQVGVPYF